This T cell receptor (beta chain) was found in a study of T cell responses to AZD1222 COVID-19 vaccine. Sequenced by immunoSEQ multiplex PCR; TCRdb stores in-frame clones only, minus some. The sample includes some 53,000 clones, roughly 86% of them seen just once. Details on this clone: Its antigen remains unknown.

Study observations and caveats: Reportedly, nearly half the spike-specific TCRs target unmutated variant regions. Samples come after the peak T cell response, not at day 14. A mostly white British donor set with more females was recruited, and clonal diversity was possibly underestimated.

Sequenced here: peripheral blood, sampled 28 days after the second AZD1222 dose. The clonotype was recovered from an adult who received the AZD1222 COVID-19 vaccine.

The CDR3 region has the DNA TGCGCCAGCAGCCCGCTGACGGGAGACGCAGATACGCAGTATTTT. Amino acid sequence: CASSPLTGDADTQYF. The V gene is TRBV5-1, the J gene TRBJ2-3; tentatively, D is TRBD2 (6 bases). V lost 4 bases, J lost 4 bases, and 16 bases lay in between. Germline V CDR1 and CDR2: SGHRS, YFSETQ. The CDR3 sequence is 15 residues long.